The source of this T cell receptor (beta chain) is a study of T cells in Graves' hyperthyroidism and ophthalmopathy. Study at large: Initial diagnosis, before any treatment, was when peripheral blood was collected. Broader study findings: For ophthalmopathy, model prediction preceded onset by a median about 6.4 months.

In regard to this clonotype: Its antigen remains unknown.

J was trimmed by 10 bases and V by 2 bases; bases with no gene match: 8. The CDR3 has 15 amino acids. Germline assignment: CDR1 SGHAT and CDR2 FQNNGV. RNA transcripts served as the template for amplifying TCR beta CDR3 regions. The TCR CDR3 was amplified in a first-round RT-PCR using the HTBI primer set. TCRdb passed the multiplex PCR reads through MiXCR, listing each CDR3 protein once. The sample holds about 640,000 distinct CDR3 sequences; 20% are singletons and the top ten take around a third. The receptor comes from a young man with Graves' ophthalmopathy. This chain connects TRBV11-2 to TRBJ1-6; 7 positions agree with TRBD1. The sample was blood. In DNA, the CDR3 is TGTGCCAGCAGCTTATATGACAGGGAGGGGTCACCCCTCCACTTT. Protein: CASSLYDREGSPLHF. Full variable domain (remainder filled in from reference TRBV11-2 and TRBJ1-6): EAGVAQSPRYKIIEKRQSVAFWCNPISGHATLYWYQQILGQGPKLLIQFQNNGVVDDSQLPKDRFSAERLKGVDSTLKIQPAKLEDSAVYLCASSLYDREGSPLHFGNGTRLTVT.